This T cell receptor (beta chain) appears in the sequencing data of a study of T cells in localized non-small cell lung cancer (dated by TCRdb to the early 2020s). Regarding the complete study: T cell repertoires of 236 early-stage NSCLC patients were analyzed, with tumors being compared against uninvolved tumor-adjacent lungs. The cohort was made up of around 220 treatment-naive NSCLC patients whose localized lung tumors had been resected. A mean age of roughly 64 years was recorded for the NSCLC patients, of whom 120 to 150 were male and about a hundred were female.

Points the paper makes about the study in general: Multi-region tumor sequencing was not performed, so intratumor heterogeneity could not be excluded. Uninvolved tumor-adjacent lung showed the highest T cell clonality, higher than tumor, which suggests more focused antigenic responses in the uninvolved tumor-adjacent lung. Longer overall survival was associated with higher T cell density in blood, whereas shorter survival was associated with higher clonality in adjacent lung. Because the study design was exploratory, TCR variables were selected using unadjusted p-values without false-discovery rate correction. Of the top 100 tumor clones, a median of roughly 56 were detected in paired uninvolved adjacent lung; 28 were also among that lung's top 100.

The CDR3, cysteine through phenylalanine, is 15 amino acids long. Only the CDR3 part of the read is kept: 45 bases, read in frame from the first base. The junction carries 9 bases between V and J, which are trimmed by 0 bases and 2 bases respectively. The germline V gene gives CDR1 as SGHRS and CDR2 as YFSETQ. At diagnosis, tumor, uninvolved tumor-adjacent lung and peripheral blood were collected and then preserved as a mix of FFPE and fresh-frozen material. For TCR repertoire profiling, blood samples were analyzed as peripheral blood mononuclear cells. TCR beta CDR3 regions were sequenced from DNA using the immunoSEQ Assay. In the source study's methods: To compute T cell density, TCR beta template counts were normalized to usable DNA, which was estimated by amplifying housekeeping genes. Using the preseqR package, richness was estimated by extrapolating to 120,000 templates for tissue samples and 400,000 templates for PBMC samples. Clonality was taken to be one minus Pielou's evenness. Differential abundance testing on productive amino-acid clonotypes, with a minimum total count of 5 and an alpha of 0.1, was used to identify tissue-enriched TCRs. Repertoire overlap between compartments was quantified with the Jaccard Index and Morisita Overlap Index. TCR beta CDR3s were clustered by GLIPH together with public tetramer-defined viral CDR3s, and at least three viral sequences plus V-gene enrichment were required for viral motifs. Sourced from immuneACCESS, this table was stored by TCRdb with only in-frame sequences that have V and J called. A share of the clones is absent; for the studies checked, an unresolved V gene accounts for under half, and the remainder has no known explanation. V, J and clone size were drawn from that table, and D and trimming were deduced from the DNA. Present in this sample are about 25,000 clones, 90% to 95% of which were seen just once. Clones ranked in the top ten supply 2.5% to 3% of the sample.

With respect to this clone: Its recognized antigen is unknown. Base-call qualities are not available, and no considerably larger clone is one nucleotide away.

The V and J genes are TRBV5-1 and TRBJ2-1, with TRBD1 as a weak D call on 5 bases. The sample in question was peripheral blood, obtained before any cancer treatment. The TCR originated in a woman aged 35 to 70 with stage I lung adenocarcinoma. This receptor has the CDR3 CASSLEQVAYNEQFF. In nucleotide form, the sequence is TGCGCCAGCAGCTTGGAACAGGTAGCCTACAATGAGCAGTTCTTC.